A single T cell receptor beta chain is shown here with its context. These data come from a study of CD8 T cells in Susac syndrome. Reverse transcription of roughly 0.45 to 1 ug RNA was performed with random hexamers. TCRdb fed the immunoSEQ multiplex PCR reads into MiXCR, producing one record per CDR3 protein. The sample carries 350,000 to 550,000 distinct CDR3 sequences, 85% recorded once. V lost 4 bases and J lost 4; bases outside the gene matches: 1. The CDR3 totals 14 residues. CDR1 and CDR2 (germline): SGHTA, FQGNSA. The clonotype comes from a human donor with multiple sclerosis. Specimen: CD8+ T cells from PBMCs. The V and J genes are TRBV7-2 and TRBJ2-7, with 13 nucleotides matching TRBD2. The CDR3 DNA sequence: TGTGCCAGCAGCTGGGGACTAGCGGGGTACGAGCAGTACTTC. This sequence encodes CASSWGLAGYEQYF. The whole variable domain, filled in from reference TRBV7-2 and TRBJ2-7, reads GAGVSQSPSNKVTEKGKDVELRCDPISGHTALYWYRQSLGQGLEFLIYFQGNSAPDKSGLPSDRFSAERTGGSVSTLTIQRTQQEDSAVYLCASSWGLAGYEQYFGPGTRLTVT.